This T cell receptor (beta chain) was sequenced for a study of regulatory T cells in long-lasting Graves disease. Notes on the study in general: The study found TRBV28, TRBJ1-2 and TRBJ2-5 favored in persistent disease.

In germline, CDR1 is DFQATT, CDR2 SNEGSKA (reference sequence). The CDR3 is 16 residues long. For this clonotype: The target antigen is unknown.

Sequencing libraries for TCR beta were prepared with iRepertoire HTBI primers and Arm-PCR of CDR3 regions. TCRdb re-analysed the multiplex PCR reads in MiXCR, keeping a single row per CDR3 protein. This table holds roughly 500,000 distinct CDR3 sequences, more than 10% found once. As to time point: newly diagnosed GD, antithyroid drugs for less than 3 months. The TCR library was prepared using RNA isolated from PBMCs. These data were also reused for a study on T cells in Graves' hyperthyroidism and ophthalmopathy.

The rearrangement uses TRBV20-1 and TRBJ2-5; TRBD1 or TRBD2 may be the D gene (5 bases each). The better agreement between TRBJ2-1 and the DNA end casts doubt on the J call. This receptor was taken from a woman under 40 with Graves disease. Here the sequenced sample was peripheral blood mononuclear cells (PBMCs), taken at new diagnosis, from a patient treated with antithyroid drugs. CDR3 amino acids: CSARGYSGTFSYEQFF. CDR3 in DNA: TGCAGTGCTAGAGGATACTCCGGGACGTTCTCCTACGAGCAGTTCTTC.